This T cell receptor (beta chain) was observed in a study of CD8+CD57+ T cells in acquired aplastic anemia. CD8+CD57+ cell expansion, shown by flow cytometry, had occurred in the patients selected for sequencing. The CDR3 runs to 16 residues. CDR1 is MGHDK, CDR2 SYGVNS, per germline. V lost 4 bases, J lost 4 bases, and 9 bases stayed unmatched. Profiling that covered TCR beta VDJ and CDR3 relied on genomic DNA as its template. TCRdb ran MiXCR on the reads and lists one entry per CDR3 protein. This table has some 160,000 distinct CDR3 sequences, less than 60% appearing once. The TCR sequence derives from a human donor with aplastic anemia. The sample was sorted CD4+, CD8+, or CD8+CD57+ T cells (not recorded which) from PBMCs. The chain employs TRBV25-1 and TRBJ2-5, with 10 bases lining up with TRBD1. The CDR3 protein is CASSASDRGRGETQYF. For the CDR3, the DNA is TGTGCCAGCAGTGCAAGCGACAGGGGGCGCGGAGAGACCCAGTACTTC.